This T cell receptor beta chain emerged from a study of T cells after yellow fever vaccination. TCR cDNA, made by 5'RACE template switching, carried an added universal primer site and UMIs. TCRdb recomputed calls from the 5' RACE reads with MiXCR, one row per CDR3 protein. The sample consists of over 300,000 distinct CDR3 sequences, around 4% of them appearing once. CDR1 is KGHSH, CDR2 LQKENI, per germline. There are 15 residues in the CDR3. Trimming shortened V by 3 bases and J by 3 bases, and 9 bases separated the two germline ends. The V and J genes are TRBV18 and TRBJ1-6; D gene ambiguous. The material sequenced was PBMCs, taken on the day of the yellow fever booster vaccination. The receptor's source is a man between 18 and 29 years old who received the YFV17D yellow fever vaccine. CDR3 nucleotide sequence: TGTGCCAGCTCACCTGGACTGAGCTATAATTCACCCCTCCACTTT. Its translation is CASSPGLSYNSPLHF.